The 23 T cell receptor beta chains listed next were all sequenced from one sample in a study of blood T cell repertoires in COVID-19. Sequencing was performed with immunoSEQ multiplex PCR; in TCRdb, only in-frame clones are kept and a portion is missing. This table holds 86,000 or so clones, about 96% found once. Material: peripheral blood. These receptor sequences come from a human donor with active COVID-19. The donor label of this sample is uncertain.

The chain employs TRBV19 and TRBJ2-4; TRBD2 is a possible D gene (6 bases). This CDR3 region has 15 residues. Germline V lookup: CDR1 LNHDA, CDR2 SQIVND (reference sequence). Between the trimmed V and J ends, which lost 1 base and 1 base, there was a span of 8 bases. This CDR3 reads CASSIGGEAKNIQYF. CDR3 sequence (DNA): TGTGCCAGTAGTATAGGGGGGGAGGCCAAAAACATTCAGTACTTC. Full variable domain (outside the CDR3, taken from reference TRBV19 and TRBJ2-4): DGGITQSPKYLFRKEGQNVTLSCEQNLNHDAMYWYRQDPGQGLRLIYYSQIVNDFQKGDIAEGYSVSREKKESFPLTVTSAQKNPTAFYLCASSIGGEAKNIQYFGAGTRLSVL.

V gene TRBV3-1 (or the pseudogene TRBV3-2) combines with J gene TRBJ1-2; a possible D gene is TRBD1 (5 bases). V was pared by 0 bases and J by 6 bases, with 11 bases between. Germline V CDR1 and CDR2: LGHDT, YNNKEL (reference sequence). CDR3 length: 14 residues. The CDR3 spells CASSQEKGWNGYTF. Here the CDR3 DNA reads TGTGCCAGCAGCCAAGAGAAGGGGTGGAATGGCTACACCTTC.

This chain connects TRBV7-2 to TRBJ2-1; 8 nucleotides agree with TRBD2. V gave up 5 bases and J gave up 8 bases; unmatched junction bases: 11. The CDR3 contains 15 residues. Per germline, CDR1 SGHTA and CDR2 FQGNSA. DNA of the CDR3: TGTGCCAGCAGCAGCACCCTGGGACTAGTCGATGAGCAGTTCTTC. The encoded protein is CASSSTLGLVDEQFF.

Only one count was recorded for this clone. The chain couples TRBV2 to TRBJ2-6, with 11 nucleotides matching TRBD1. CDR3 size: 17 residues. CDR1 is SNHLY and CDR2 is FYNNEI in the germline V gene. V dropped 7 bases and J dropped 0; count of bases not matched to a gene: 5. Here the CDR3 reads CASTGQGASSGANVLTF. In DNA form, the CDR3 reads TGTGCCAGCACCGGACAGGGGGCGTCCTCTGGGGCCAACGTCCTGACTTTC.

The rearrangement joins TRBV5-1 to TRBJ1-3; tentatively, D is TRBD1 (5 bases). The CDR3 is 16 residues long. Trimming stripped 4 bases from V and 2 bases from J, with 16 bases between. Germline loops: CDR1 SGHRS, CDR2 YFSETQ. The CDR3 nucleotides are TGCGCCAGCAGCCCCGGGGGGGTCGTTGCTGGAAACACCATATATTTT. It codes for CASSPGGVVAGNTIYF.

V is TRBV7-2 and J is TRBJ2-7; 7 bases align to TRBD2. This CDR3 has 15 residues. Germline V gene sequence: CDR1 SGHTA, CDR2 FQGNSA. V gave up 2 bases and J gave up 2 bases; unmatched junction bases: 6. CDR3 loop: CASSLLSGGPYEQYF. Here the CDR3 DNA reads TGTGCCAGCAGCTTATTGTCGGGAGGCCCCTACGAGCAGTACTTC.

Here the CDR3 reads CASSYPDRNEQYF. CDR3 bases: TGTGCCAGCAGTTACCCCGACAGGAACGAGCAGTACTTC. This chain links TRBV6-5 with TRBJ2-7; tentative D call: TRBD1 (6 bases). Trimming took off 2 bases at V and 5 bases at J, with 10 bases between the two ends. This CDR3 has 13 amino acids. From germline, CDR1 is MNHEY and CDR2 SVGAGI.

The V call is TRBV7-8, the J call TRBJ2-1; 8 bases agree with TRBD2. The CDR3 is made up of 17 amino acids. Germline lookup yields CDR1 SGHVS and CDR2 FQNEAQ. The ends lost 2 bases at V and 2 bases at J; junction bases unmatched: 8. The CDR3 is CASSLLTGGGTYNEQFF. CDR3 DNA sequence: TGTGCCAGCAGCTTACTGACGGGGGGGGGCACCTACAATGAGCAGTTCTTC.

The CDR3 DNA sequence: TGTGCCAGCTCACCAATCGGCACAGATACGCAGTATTTT. Translated, it gives CASSPIGTDTQYF. The chain carries TRBV18 and TRBJ2-3, with D unresolved. V lost 2 bases and J 1 base, leaving 4 bases between the germline ends. The V gene's germline CDR1 is KGHSH and CDR2 LQKENI. The CDR3 length is 13 residues.

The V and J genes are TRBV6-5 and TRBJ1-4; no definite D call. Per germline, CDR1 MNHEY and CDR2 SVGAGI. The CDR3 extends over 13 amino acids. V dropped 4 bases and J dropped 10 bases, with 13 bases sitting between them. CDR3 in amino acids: CASSSSGGRKLFF. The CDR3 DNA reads TGTGCCAGCAGTTCCTCAGGAGGAAGAAAACTGTTTTTT.

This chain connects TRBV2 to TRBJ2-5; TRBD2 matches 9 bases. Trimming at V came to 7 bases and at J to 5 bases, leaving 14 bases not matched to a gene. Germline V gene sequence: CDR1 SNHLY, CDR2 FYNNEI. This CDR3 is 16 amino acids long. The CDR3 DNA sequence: TGTGCCAGCATCTTGGGGCTAGCGGGACTTTGGGAGACCCAGTACTTC. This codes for CASILGLAGLWETQYF.

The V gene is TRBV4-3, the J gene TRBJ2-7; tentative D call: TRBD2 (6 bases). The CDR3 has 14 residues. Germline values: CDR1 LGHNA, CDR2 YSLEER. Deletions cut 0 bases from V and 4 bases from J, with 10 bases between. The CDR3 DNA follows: TGCGCCAGCAGCCAAGATTGGGGGGAGTACGAGCAGTACTTC. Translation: CASSQDWGEYEQYF.

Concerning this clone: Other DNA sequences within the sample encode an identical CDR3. The CDR3 sequence: CASSDRGRNTEAFF. The CDR3 nucleotides are TGTGCCAGCAGCGACAGGGGAAGGAACACTGAAGCTTTCTTT. The J gene is TRBJ1-1, the V gene TRBV2; 8 bases are a match to TRBD1. J lost 1 base, V lost 6 bases, and 4 bases had no gene match. CDR1 SNHLY and CDR2 FYNNEI come from the germline V gene. CDR3 length: 14 residues. The variable domain in full, with the rest retrieved from reference TRBV2 and TRBJ1-1, is EPEVTQTPSHQVTQMGQEVILRCVPISNHLYFYWYRQILGQKVEFLVSFYNNEISEKSEIFDDQFSVERPDGSNFTLKIRSTKLEDSAMYFCASSDRGRNTEAFFGQGTRLTVV.

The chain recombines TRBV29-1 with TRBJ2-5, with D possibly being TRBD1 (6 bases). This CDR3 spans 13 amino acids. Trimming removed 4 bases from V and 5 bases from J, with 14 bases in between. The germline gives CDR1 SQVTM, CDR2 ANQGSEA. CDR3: CSVGQGLGETQYF. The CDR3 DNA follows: TGCAGCGTTGGTCAGGGGTTGGGGGAGACCCAGTACTTC.

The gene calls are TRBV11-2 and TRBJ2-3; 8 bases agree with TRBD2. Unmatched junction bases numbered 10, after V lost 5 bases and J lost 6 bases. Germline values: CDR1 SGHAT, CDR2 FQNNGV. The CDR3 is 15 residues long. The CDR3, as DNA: TGTGCCAGCAGCGCCAGCCCGGGGGGGAGCGATACGCAGTATTTT. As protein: CASSASPGGSDTQYF.

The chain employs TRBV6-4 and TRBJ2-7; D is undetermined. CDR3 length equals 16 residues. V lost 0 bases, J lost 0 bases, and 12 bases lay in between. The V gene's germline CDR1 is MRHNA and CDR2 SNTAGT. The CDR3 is CASSDSRCRVSYEQYF. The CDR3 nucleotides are TGTGCCAGCAGTGACTCGAGGTGCCGAGTCTCCTACGAGCAGTACTTC.

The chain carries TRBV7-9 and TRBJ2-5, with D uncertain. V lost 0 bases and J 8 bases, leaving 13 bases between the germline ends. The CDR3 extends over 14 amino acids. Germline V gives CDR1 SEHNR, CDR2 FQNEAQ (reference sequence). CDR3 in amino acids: CASSLATVHSTQYF. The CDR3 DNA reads TGTGCCAGCAGCTTAGCAACTGTCCACAGCACCCAGTACTTC.

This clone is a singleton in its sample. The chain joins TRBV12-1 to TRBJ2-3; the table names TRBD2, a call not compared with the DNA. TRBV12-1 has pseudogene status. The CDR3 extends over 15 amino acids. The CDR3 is CASSPHPIGTDTQYF. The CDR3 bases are TGTGCCAGCAGCCCCCACCCTATAGGCACAGATACGCAGTATTTT.

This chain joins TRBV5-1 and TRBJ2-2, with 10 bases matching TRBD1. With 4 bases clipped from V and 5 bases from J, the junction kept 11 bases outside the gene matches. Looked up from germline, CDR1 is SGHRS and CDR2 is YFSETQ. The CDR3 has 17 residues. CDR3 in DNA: TGCGCCAGCAGCCCCAACCGGGACAGGGGAGGTACCGGGGAGCTGTTTTTT. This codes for CASSPNRDRGGTGELFF.

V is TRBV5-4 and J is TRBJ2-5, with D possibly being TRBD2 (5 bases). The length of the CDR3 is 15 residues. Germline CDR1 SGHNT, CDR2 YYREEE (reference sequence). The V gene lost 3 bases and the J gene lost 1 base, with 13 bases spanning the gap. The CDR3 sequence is CASSSPGRAQETQYF. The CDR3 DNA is TGTGCCAGCAGCTCCCCCGGGCGGGCCCAAGAGACCCAGTACTTC.

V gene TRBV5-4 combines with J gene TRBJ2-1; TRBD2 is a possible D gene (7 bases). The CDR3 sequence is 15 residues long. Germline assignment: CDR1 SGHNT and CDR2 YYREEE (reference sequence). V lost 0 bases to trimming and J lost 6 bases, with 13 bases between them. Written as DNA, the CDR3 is TGTGCCAGCAGCTTGGGAGGGGGGGTAGTCAATGAGCAGTTCTTC. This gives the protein CASSLGGGVVNEQFF.

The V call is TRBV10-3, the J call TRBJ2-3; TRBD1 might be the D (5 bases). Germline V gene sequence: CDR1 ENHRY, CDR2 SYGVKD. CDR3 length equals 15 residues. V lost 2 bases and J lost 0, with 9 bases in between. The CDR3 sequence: CAISEQGSSTDTQYF. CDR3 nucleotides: TGTGCCATCAGTGAGCAGGGTAGTAGCACAGATACGCAGTATTTT.

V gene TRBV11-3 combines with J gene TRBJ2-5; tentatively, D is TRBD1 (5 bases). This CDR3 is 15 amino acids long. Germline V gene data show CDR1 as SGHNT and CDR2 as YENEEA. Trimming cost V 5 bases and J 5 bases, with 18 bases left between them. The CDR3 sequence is CASSPDPGRVETQYF. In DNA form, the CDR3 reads TGTGCCAGCAGCCCAGACCCAGGGCGTGTGGAGACCCAGTACTTC. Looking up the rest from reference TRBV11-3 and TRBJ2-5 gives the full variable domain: EAGVVQSPRYKIIEKKQPVAFWCNPISGHNTLYWYLQNLGQGPELLIRYENEEAVDDSQLPKDRFSAERLKGVDSTLKIQPAELGDSAVYLCASSPDPGRVETQYFGPGTRLLVL.